The sample holds a few counts of the clone carrying this T cell receptor (beta chain). The antigen remains unidentified. Germline lookup yields CDR1 LNHDA and CDR2 SQIVND (reference sequence). This CDR3 is 16 amino acids long. The junction had 7 bases not matched to a gene; V was cut back by 3 bases and J by 1 base. The data originate from a study of cytomegalovirus exposure and HLA in healthy donors. The wider study: Early on, a data release was issued that held approximately 78 million unique TCRs from HLA-typed donors.

The study, taken as a whole, reports: Further analysis was carried out later, and it showed several of the most significant clusters appearing linked to common viral pathogens.

The PCR had 60 Vbeta and 13 Jbeta primers. TCRdb's copy holds only in-frame clones and misses some; the assay was immunoSEQ multiplex PCR. The sample includes 75,000 to 100,000 clones, 60% to 80% of them seen just once. Sequencing was carried out using PBMCs. This TCR was sampled from a man in his forties or fifties in good health and CMV-seronegative. The chain has TRBV19 and TRBJ2-3, with 7 bases aligning to TRBD1. CDR3 residues: CASSIGRTGGTDTQYF. CDR3 in DNA: TGTGCCAGTAGTATCGGGCGGACAGGAGGCACAGATACGCAGTATTTT. The whole variable domain, remainder taken from reference TRBV19 and TRBJ2-3, is DGGITQSPKYLFRKEGQNVTLSCEQNLNHDAMYWYRQDPGQGLRLIYYSQIVNDFQKGDIAEGYSVSREKKESFPLTVTSAQKNPTAFYLCASSIGRTGGTDTQYFGPGTRLTVL.